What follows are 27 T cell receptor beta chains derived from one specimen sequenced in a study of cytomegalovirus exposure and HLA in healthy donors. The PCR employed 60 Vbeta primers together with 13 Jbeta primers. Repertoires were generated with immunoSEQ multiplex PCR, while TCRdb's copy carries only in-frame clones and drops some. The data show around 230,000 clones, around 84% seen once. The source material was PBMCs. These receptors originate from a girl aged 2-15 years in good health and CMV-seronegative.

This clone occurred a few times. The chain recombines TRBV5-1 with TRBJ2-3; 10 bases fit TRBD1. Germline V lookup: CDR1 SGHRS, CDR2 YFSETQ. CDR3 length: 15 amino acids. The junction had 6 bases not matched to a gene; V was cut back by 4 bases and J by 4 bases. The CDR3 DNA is TGCGCCAGCAGCACGATGACAGGGGGCGCAGATACGCAGTATTTT. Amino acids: CASSTMTGGADTQYF.

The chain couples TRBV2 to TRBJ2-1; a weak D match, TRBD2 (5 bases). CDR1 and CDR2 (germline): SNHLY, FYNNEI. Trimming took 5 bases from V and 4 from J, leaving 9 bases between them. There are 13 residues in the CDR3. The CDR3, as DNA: TGTGCCAGCAGTACCTCGGGGTACAATGAGCAGTTCTTC. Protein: CASSTSGYNEQFF. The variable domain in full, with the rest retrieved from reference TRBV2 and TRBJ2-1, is EPEVTQTPSHQVTQMGQEVILRCVPISNHLYFYWYRQILGQKVEFLVSFYNNEISEKSEIFDDQFSVERPDGSNFTLKIRSTKLEDSAMYFCASSTSGYNEQFFGPGTRLTVL.

The CDR3 nucleotides read TGTGCCAGCAGTTACGCCTCGGGGGGGGTCTACGAGCAGTACTTC. Amino acids: CASSYASGGVYEQYF. This chain connects TRBV27 to TRBJ2-5; 8 nucleotides agree with TRBD2. The J call is in doubt because the DNA end fits TRBJ2-7 better. The CDR3 loop spans 15 amino acids. CDR1 MNHEY and CDR2 SMNVEV come from the germline V gene (reference sequence).

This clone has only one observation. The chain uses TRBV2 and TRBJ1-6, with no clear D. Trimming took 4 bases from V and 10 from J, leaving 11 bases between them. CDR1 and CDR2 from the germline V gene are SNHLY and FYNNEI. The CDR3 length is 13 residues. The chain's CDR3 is CASSGETRSPLHF. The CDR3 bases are TGTGCCAGCAGTGGGGAAACTAGGTCACCCCTCCACTTT.

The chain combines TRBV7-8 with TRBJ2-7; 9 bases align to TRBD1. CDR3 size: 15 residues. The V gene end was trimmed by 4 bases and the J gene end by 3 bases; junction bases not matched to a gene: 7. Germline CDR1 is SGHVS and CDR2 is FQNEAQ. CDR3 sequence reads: CASSSGTGGFYEQYF. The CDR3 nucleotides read TGTGCCAGCAGCTCGGGAACAGGGGGCTTCTACGAGCAGTACTTC.

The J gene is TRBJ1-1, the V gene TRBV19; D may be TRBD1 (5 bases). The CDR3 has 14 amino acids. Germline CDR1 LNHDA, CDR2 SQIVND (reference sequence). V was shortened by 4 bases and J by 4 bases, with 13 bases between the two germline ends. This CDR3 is CASSRQGLSTEAFF. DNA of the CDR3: TGTGCCAGTAGTAGGCAGGGTCTGAGCACTGAAGCTTTCTTT.

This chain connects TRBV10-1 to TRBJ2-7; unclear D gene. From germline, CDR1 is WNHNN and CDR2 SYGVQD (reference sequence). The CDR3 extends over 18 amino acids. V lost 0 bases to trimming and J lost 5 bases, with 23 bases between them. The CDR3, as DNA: TGCGCCAGCAGTGAGTCGACATTAGAATGGGTGAGTCGGAACGAGCAGTACTTC. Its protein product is CASSESTLEWVSRNEQYF.

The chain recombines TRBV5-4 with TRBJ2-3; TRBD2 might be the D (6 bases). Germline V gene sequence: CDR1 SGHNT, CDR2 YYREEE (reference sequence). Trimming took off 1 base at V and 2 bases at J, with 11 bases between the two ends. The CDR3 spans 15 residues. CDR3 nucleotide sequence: TGTGCCAGCAGCTTGACTAGCAGCTACACAGATACGCAGTATTTT. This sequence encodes CASSLTSSYTDTQYF.

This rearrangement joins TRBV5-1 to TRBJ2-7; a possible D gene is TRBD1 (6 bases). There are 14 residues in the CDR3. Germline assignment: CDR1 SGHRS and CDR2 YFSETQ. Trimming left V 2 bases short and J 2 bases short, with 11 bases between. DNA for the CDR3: TGCGCCAGCAGCTTTAGGGGGAAGGCCTACGAGCAGTACTTC. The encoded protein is CASSFRGKAYEQYF.

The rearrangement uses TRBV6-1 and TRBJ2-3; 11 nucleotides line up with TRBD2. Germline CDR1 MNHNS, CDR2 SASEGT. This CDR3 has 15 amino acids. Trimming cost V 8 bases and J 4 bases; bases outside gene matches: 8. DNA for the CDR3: TGTGCCAGCCTCCTGACTAGCGGGGTGGCAGATACGCAGTATTTT. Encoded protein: CASLLTSGVADTQYF.

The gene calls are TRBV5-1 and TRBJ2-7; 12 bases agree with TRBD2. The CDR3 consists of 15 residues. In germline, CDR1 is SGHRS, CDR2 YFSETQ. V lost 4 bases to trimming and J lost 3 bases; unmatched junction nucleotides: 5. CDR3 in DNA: TGCGCCAGCAGCAGACTAGCGGGGGAACTCTACGAGCAGTACTTC. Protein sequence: CASSRLAGELYEQYF.

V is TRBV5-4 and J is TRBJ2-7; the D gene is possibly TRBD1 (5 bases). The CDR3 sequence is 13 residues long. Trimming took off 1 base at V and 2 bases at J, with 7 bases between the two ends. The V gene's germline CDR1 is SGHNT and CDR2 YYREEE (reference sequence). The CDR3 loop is CASSLRGAYEQYF. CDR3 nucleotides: TGTGCCAGCAGCTTGAGGGGTGCCTACGAGCAGTACTTC.

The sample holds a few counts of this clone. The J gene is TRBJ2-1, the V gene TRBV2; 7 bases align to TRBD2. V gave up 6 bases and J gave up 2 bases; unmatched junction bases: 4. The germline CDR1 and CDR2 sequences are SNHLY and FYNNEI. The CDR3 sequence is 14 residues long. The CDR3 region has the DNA TGTGCCAGCAGGCGCCTAGCGGCCTACAATGAGCAGTTCTTC. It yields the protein CASRRLAAYNEQFF.

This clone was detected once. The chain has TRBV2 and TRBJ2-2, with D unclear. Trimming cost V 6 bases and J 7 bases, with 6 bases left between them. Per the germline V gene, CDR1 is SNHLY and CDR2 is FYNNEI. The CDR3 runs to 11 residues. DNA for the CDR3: TGTGCCAGCAGCGATAGCGGGGAGCTGTTTTTT. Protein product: CASSDSGELFF.

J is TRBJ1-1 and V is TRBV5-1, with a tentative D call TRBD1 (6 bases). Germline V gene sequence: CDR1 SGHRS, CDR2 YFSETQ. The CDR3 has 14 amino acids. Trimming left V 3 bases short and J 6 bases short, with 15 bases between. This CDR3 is CASSSQGTYAEAFF. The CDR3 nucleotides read TGCGCCAGCAGCTCTCAGGGGACGTACGCTGAAGCTTTCTTT.

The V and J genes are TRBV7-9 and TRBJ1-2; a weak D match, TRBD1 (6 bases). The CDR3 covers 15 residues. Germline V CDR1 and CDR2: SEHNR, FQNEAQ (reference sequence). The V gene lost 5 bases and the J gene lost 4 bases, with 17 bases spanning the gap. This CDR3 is CASSPLGQLVYGYTF. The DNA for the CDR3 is TGTGCCAGCAGCCCTCTTGGACAGCTAGTCTATGGCTACACCTTC.

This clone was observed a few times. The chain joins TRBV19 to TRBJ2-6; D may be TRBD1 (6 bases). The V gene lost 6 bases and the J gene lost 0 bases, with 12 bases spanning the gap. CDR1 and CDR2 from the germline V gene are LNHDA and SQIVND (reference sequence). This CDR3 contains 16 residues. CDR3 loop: CASSHTGSSGANVLTF. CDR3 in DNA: TGTGCCAGTAGCCATACAGGGTCCTCTGGGGCCAACGTCCTGACTTTC.

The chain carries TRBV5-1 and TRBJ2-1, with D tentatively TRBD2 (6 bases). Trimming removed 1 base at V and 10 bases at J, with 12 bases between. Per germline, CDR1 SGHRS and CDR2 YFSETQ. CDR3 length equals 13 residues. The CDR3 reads CASSLPLASEQFF. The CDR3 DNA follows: TGCGCCAGCAGCTTGCCACTAGCTAGCGAGCAGTTCTTC.

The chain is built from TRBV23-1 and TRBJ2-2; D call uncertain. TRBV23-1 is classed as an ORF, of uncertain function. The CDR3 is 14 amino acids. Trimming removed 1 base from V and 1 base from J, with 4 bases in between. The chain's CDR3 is CASSQWRNTGELFF. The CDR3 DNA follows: TGCGCCAGCAGTCAATGGAGGAACACCGGGGAGCTGTTTTTT.

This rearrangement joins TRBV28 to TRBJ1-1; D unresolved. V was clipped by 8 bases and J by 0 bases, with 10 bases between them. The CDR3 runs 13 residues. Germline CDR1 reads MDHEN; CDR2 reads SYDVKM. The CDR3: CASAVAMNTEAFF. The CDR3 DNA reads TGTGCCAGCGCGGTAGCCATGAACACTGAAGCTTTCTTT.

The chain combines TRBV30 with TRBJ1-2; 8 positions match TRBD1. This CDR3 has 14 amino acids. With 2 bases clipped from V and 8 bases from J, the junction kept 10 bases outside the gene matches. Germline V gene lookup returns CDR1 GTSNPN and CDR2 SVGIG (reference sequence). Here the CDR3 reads CAWSPPWAGGGYTF. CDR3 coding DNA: TGTGCCTGGAGTCCGCCTTGGGCAGGGGGCGGCTACACCTTC. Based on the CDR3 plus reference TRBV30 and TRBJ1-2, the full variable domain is SQTIHQWPATLVQPVGSPLSLECTVEGTSNPNLYWYRQAAGRGLQLLFYSVGIGQISSEVPQNLSASRPQDRQFILSSKKLLLSDSGFYLCAWSPPWAGGGYTFGSGTRLTVV.

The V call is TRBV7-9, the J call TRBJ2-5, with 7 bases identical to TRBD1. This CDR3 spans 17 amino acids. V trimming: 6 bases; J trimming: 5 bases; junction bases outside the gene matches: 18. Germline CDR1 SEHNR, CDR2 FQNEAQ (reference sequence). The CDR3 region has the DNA TGTGCCAGCAGGCTAAATACCTTAAGGGGGCGCCGGGAGACCCAGTACTTC. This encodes CASRLNTLRGRRETQYF.

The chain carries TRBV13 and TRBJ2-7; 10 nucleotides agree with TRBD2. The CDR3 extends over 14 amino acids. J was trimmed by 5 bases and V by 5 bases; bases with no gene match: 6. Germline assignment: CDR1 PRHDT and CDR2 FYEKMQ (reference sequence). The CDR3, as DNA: TGTGCCAGCAGCAAAGCGGGGGGGGCAGACGAGCAGTACTTC. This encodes CASSKAGGADEQYF.

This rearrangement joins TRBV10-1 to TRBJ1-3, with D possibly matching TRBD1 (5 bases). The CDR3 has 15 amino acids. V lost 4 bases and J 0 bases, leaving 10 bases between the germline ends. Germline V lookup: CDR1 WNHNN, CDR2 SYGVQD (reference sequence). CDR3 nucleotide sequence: TGCGCCAGCAGTGCAGGGTCCTACTCTGGAAACACCATATATTTT. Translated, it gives CASSAGSYSGNTIYF.

The CDR3 DNA reads as TGTGCCAGCAGCTTAGGGACAGGGGGGAGAACAGATACGCAGTATTTT. Protein sequence: CASSLGTGGRTDTQYF. V usage is TRBV7-6 and J usage is TRBJ2-3; 10 bases are shared with TRBD1. This CDR3 spans 16 amino acids. V shed 1 base and J 3 bases; nucleotides not matched to a gene: 4. CDR1 is SGHVS and CDR2 is FNYEAQ in the germline V gene.

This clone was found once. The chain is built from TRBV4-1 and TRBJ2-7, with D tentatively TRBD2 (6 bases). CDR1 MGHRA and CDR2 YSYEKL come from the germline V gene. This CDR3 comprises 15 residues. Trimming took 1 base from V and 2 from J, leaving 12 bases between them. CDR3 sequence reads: CASSQASGGAYEQYF. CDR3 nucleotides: TGCGCCAGCAGCCAAGCGAGTGGAGGGGCCTACGAGCAGTACTTC.

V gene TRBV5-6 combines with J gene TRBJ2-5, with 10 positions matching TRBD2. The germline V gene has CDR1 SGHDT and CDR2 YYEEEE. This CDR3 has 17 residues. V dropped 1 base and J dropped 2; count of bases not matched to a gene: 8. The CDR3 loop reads CASSLKGSGRLQETQYF. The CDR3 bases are TGTGCCAGCAGCTTGAAGGGTAGCGGGAGGTTACAAGAGACCCAGTACTTC.